What follows are 30 T cell receptor beta chains derived from one specimen sequenced in a study of blood T cell repertoires in COVID-19 (dated by TCRdb to 2018 to 2020). Libraries came from the immunoSEQ multiplex PCR assay. Drawn from immuneACCESS, this table holds only the in-frame rearrangements with V and J called that TCRdb kept. Clones are partly lost; checked studies trace under half to an unresolved V gene and leave the rest unexplained. A total of around 300,000 clones appear in this sample, 75% to 90% of them only once. The ten largest clonotypes hold approximately 10% of the sample. Source material: peripheral blood. These receptor sequences come from a woman between 65 and 79 years old with acute or convalescent COVID-19.

The chain combines TRBV14 with TRBJ2-3; a weak D match, TRBD2 (7 bases). The CDR3 is 15 residues long. Germline loops: CDR1 SGHDN, CDR2 FVKESK. V was shortened by 0 bases and J by 9 bases, with 16 bases between the two germline ends. This CDR3 reads CASSQDRGGAWTQYF. CDR3 sequence (DNA): TGTGCCAGCAGCCAAGATCGAGGGGGGGCTTGGACGCAGTATTTT.

The chain recombines TRBV7-9 with TRBJ1-2; D gene uncertain. The CDR3 spans 16 residues. Deletions cut 7 bases from V and 6 bases from J, with 24 bases between. The V gene's germline CDR1 is SEHNR and CDR2 FQNEAQ (reference sequence). In nucleotides, the CDR3 is TGTGCCAGCAACAAGGGTGCGGAATCCTTTTCAGATGGCTACACCTTC. Protein sequence: CASNKGAESFSDGYTF.

This clone was found a few times. V usage is TRBV11-2 and J usage is TRBJ1-2; maybe TRBD1 (6 bases). The germline V gene encodes CDR1 SGHAT and CDR2 FQNNGV. The CDR3 is made up of 13 amino acids. V dropped 6 bases and J dropped 7 bases, with 15 bases sitting between them. This CDR3 is CASRAGASGGYTF. The CDR3 DNA sequence: TGTGCCAGCAGGGCGGGGGCGTCTGGTGGCTACACCTTC.

The J gene is TRBJ2-7, the V gene TRBV3-1 (or the pseudogene TRBV3-2); D not resolved. CDR1 is LGHDT and CDR2 is YNNKEL in the germline V gene (reference sequence). The germline V and J ends were trimmed by 2 bases and 2 bases, with 16 bases remaining between them. The CDR3 covers 16 residues. This chain's CDR3 is CASSQNLTALTYEQYF. CDR3 nucleotides: TGTGCCAGCAGCCAAAATTTAACAGCTTTGACCTACGAGCAGTACTTC.

The chain couples TRBV15 to TRBJ1-5, with unresolved D. The CDR3 covers 14 residues. V shed 5 bases and J shed 1 base, with 9 bases lying between them. Germline CDR1 LNHNV, CDR2 YYDKDF (reference sequence). CDR3 region: CATSPSVSNQPQHF. CDR3 DNA: TGTGCCACCAGCCCCTCGGTAAGCAATCAGCCCCAGCATTTT.

The chain combines TRBV12-3 or TRBV12-4 with TRBJ1-5, with 8 bases aligning to TRBD1. The CDR3 spans 13 residues. With 5 bases clipped from V and 7 bases from J, the junction kept 4 bases outside the gene matches. The CDR3 region has the DNA TGTGCCAGCAGTCCGACAGGGGCCCAGCCCCAGCATTTT. Its protein product is CASSPTGAQPQHF.

The chain is built from TRBV6-5 and TRBJ1-5; possibly TRBD1 for D (5 bases). V was pared by 6 bases and J by 4 bases, with 10 bases between. Germline loops: CDR1 MNHEY, CDR2 SVGAGI. There are 13 residues in the CDR3. The CDR3 here is CASRRGGNQPQHF. Here the CDR3 DNA reads TGTGCCAGCAGACGTGGGGGGAATCAGCCCCAGCATTTT.

This clone came up once. CDR3 coding DNA: TGTGCCAGCAGTGGCCAGGGTGAAGCTTTCTTT. Amino acids: CASSGQGEAFF. This chain uses TRBV2 with TRBJ1-1; a possible D gene is TRBD1 (5 bases). V lost 4 bases to trimming and J lost 7 bases, with 7 bases between them. Germline CDR1 reads SNHLY; CDR2 reads FYNNEI. The CDR3 is made up of 11 amino acids.

The gene calls are TRBV3-1 (or the pseudogene TRBV3-2) and TRBJ2-7; D unclear. The length of the CDR3 is 13 residues. CDR1 and CDR2 (germline): LGHDT, YNNKEL (reference sequence). V was trimmed by 0 bases and J by 6 bases, leaving 9 bases between them. In nucleotides, the CDR3 is TGTGCCAGCAGCCAAGATCAGCGTGGCGAGCAGTACTTC. This sequence encodes CASSQDQRGEQYF.

This clone has just one count. The genes are TRBV30 and TRBJ2-7; 10 positions match TRBD1. Germline CDR1 and CDR2: GTSNPN and SVGIG (reference sequence). The CDR3 contains 14 residues. With V trimmed by 3 bases and J by 2 bases, 4 bases remained unmatched. DNA for the CDR3: TGTGCCTGGAGGGCCGGGACAGGGGCCTACGAGCAGTACTTC. Translated, it gives CAWRAGTGAYEQYF.

The chain combines TRBV7-9 with TRBJ2-4; TRBD2 agrees at 9 bases. Germline V CDR1 and CDR2: SEHNR, FQNEAQ (reference sequence). After removal of 5 bases from V and 6 bases from J, the junction contained 2 bases not matched to a gene. This CDR3 has 13 residues. CDR3 amino acids: CASSERGVNIQYF. CDR3 DNA sequence: TGTGCCAGCAGCGAGCGGGGGGTAAACATTCAGTACTTC.

The V gene is TRBV30, the J gene TRBJ1-5; D remains ambiguous. Deletions cut 1 base from V and 0 bases from J, with 4 bases between. Germline CDR1 reads GTSNPN; CDR2 reads SVGIG (reference sequence). The CDR3 sequence is 13 residues long. CDR3 bases: TGTGCCTGGAGTGGAGATAGCAATCAGCCCCAGCATTTT. This translates into CAWSGDSNQPQHF.

The chain employs TRBV4-2 and TRBJ1-1, with D possibly TRBD1 on 5 matching bases. CDR3 length equals 14 residues. Per the germline V gene, CDR1 is LGHNA and CDR2 is YNFKEQ. V shed 1 base and J shed 4 bases, with 10 bases lying between them. DNA for the CDR3: TGTGCCAGCAGCCAAGTCCAGGGTCGCACTGAAGCTTTCTTT. Translated, it gives CASSQVQGRTEAFF.

The table lists this clone with a count of one. This rearrangement joins TRBV7-2 to TRBJ2-1, with 11 nucleotides matching TRBD2. The V gene's germline CDR1 is SGHTA and CDR2 FQGNSA. Trimming at V came to 1 base and at J to 9 bases, leaving 2 bases not matched to a gene. The CDR3 length is 14 residues. CDR3: CASSLVGTSGEQFF. In DNA form, the CDR3 reads TGTGCCAGCAGCTTAGTGGGGACTAGCGGTGAGCAGTTCTTC.

This sequence joins TRBV5-6 and TRBJ2-1, with 7 bases matching TRBD1. Germline V gives CDR1 SGHDT, CDR2 YYEEEE. CDR3 length: 14 residues. J was trimmed by 8 bases and V by 4 bases; bases with no gene match: 9. The CDR3 loop is CASSGLTGLDEQFF. In DNA form, the CDR3 reads TGTGCCAGCAGCGGGCTGACAGGGCTCGATGAGCAGTTCTTC.

This chain uses TRBV5-1 with TRBJ1-1; D uncertain. V was pared by 3 bases and J by 3 bases, with 9 bases between. In germline, CDR1 is SGHRS, CDR2 YFSETQ. The CDR3 is 13 amino acids. The CDR3 reads CASSSEGYTEAFF. The CDR3, as DNA: TGCGCCAGCAGCTCGGAGGGTTACACTGAAGCTTTCTTT.

V usage is TRBV6-5 and J usage is TRBJ1-1; D gene uncertain. The CDR3 loop spans 14 amino acids. Germline CDR1 is MNHEY and CDR2 is SVGAGI. V was cut by 8 bases and J by 0 bases, with 13 bases left in between. The CDR3 loop reads CASCRTGMNTEAFF. CDR3 DNA: TGTGCCAGCTGCCGGACGGGGATGAACACTGAAGCTTTCTTT.

This clone came up once. The chain employs TRBV5-4 and TRBJ2-7; 8 bases match TRBD1. The CDR3 has 14 residues. Germline CDR1 is SGHNT and CDR2 is YYREEE (reference sequence). V trimming: 1 base; J trimming: 2 bases; junction bases outside the gene matches: 2. CDR3 sequence reads: CASSLQGAPYEQYF. The CDR3 nucleotides are TGTGCCAGCAGCTTGCAGGGGGCCCCCTACGAGCAGTACTTC. The entire variable domain, with the rest obtained from reference TRBV5-4 and TRBJ2-7, is as follows: ETGVTQSPTHLIKTRGQQVTLRCSSQSGHNTVSWYQQALGQGPQFIFQYYREEENGRGNFPPRFSGLQFPNYSSELNVNALELDDSALYLCASSLQGAPYEQYFGPGTRLTVT.

V usage is TRBV6-6 and J usage is TRBJ2-7; TRBD2 agrees at 7 bases. V shed 7 bases, J shed 7 bases, and the junction held 7 bases outside the gene matches. This CDR3 comprises 12 residues. CDR1 MNHNY and CDR2 SVGAGI come from the germline V gene (reference sequence). CDR3 DNA: TGTGCCAGCAAGCGGGGAGAAGAAGAGCAGTACTTC. Residues: CASKRGEEEQYF.

The chain joins TRBV3-1 (or the pseudogene TRBV3-2) to TRBJ1-2; 7 bases agree with TRBD1. V lost 3 bases and J lost 5; bases outside the gene matches: 3. Germline CDR1 LGHDT, CDR2 YNNKEL (reference sequence). CDR3 length equals 13 residues. The DNA for the CDR3 is TGTGCCAGCAGCCACCCGGACAGGTATGGCTACACCTTC. It yields the protein CASSHPDRYGYTF.

The rearrangement joins TRBV7-2 to TRBJ1-4; D gene ambiguous. V lost 3 bases and J lost 7, with 9 bases in between. Germline-derived CDR1 and CDR2 are SGHTA and FQGNSA. The CDR3 runs 13 residues. This CDR3 reads CASSFSGVEKLFF. In DNA, the CDR3 is TGTGCCAGCAGCTTTTCAGGTGTTGAAAAACTGTTTTTT. The full variable domain, its missing parts supplied by reference TRBV7-2 and TRBJ1-4, is GAGVSQSPSNKVTEKGKDVELRCDPISGHTALYWYRQSLGQGLEFLIYFQGNSAPDKSGLPSDRFSAERTGGSVSTLTIQRTQQEDSAVYLCASSFSGVEKLFFGSGTQLSVL.

CDR3 amino acids: CASSRGTGGGGYTF. CDR3 coding DNA: TGTGCCAGCAGCCGAGGGACAGGGGGTGGTGGCTACACCTTC. The V call is TRBV7-9, the J call TRBJ1-2; 11 nucleotides agree with TRBD1. Unmatched junction bases numbered 6, after V lost 5 bases and J lost 7 bases. This CDR3 is 14 amino acids long. CDR1 is SEHNR, CDR2 FQNEAQ, per germline (reference sequence). The whole variable domain, remainder taken from reference TRBV7-9 and TRBJ1-2, is DTGVSQNPRHKITKRGQNVTFRCDPISEHNRLYWYRQTLGQGPEFLTYFQNEAQLEKSRLLSDRFSAERPKGSFSTLEIQRTEQGDSAMYLCASSRGTGGGGYTFGSGTRLTVV.

The CDR3: CASSPQGARSPLHF. DNA for the CDR3: TGTGCCAGCAGCCCTCAGGGGGCCCGTTCACCCCTCCACTTT. The chain is built from TRBV5-4 and TRBJ1-6; 8 bases are shared with TRBD1. CDR1 SGHNT and CDR2 YYREEE come from the germline V gene (reference sequence). This CDR3 has 14 amino acids. V shed 4 bases, J shed 9 bases, and the junction held 6 bases outside the gene matches.

This sequence joins TRBV5-1 and TRBJ2-2; 7 bases fit TRBD1. V was clipped by 4 bases and J by 0 bases; unmatched bases: 6. CDR3 length: 16 residues. Per the germline V gene, CDR1 is SGHRS and CDR2 is YFSETQ. CDR3 DNA: TGCGCCAGCAGCCCCGACAGGGCTACGAACACCGGGGAGCTGTTTTTT. This sequence encodes CASSPDRATNTGELFF.

The V call is TRBV5-1, the J call TRBJ2-3; weak D call: TRBD2 (5 bases). With 2 bases removed from V and 6 bases from J, the gap between germline ends came to 10 bases. Germline V CDR1 and CDR2: SGHRS, YFSETQ. The CDR3 has 13 amino acids. This chain's CDR3 is CASSFRIADTQYF. The CDR3, as DNA: TGCGCCAGCAGCTTTCGGATAGCGGATACGCAGTATTTT.

V is TRBV6-2 or TRBV6-3 and J is TRBJ2-2; 14 bases match TRBD2. The trim removed 5 bases at V and 6 bases at J, leaving 2 bases unmatched. CDR3 length: 15 amino acids. Germline CDR1 reads MNHEY; CDR2 reads SVGEGT. CDR3 in DNA: TGTGCCAGCAGTCGACTAGCGGGGGGGCCCGGGGAGCTGTTTTTT. Translating it yields CASSRLAGGPGELFF.

This chain connects TRBV9 to TRBJ2-3; 8 nucleotides align to TRBD2. CDR3 length: 13 amino acids. Per germline, CDR1 SGDLS and CDR2 YYNGEE. V was clipped by 8 bases and J by 7 bases; unmatched bases: 9. The DNA for the CDR3 is TGTGCCAGTACTAGCGGCGCAGGGTATACGCAGTATTTT. Encoded protein: CASTSGAGYTQYF.

The chain is built from TRBV11-3 and TRBJ2-7; maybe TRBD1 (6 bases). V was cut by 5 bases and J by 3 bases, with 11 bases left in between. CDR3 length: 13 residues. From germline, CDR1 is SGHNT and CDR2 YENEEA. Written as DNA, the CDR3 is TGTGCCAGCAGCGAGGGGGAGATCTACGAGCAGTACTTC. This sequence encodes CASSEGEIYEQYF.

This chain uses TRBV5-4 with TRBJ2-7; D perhaps matches TRBD2 (6 bases). With 3 bases removed from V and 6 bases from J, the gap between germline ends came to 10 bases. CDR3 length: 12 amino acids. Germline CDR1 reads SGHNT; CDR2 reads YYREEE (reference sequence). CDR3 in DNA: TGTGCCAGCAGCTCACGGAGGGGCGAGCAGTACTTC. Translating it yields CASSSRRGEQYF.

The chain uses TRBV3-1 (or the pseudogene TRBV3-2) and TRBJ1-4, with D tentatively TRBD1 (5 bases). V shed 1 base and J shed 8 bases, with 11 bases lying between them. Germline values: CDR1 LGHDT, CDR2 YNNKEL (reference sequence). This CDR3 is built from 14 residues. In nucleotides, the CDR3 is TGTGCCAGCAGCCAAGGGGGCACATTCGAAAAACTGTTTTTT. Protein product: CASSQGGTFEKLFF.